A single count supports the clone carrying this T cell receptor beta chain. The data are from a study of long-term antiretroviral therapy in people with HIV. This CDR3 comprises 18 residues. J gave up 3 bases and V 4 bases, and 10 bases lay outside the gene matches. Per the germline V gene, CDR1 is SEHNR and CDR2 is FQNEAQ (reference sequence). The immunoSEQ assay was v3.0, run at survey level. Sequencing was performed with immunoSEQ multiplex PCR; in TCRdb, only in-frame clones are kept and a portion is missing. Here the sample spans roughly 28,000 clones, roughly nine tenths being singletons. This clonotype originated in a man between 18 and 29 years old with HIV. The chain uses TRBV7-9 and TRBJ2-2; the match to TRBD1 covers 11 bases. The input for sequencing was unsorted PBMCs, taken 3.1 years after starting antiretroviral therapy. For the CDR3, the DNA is TGTGCCAGCAGCTCCCGGGGACAGGGGGGTAAATACACCGGGGAGCTGTTTTTT. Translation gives CASSSRGQGGKYTGELFF.